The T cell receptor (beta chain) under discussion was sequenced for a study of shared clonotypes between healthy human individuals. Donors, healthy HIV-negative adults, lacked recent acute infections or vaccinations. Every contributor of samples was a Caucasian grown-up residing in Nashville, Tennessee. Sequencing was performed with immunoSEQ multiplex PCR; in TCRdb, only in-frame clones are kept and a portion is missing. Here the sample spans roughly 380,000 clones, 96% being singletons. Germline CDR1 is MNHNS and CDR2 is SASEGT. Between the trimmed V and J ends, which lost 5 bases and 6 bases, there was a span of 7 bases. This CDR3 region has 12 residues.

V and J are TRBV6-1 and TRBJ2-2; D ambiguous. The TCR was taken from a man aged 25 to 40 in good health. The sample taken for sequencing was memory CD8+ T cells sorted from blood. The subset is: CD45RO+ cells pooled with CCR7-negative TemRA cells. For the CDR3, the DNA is TGTGCCAGCAGTCGCTGGGCCGGGGAGCTGTTTTTT. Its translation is CASSRWAGELFF.